The rows below give T cell receptor beta chains drawn from one sample of a study of blood T cells in healthy people across ages. Each CDR3 protein is one row after TCRdb ran MiXCR on the 5' RACE reads. The table has some 1,800,000 distinct CDR3 sequences, roughly 43% seen once; the top ten hold roughly 23%. The sequencing sample was made of blood. These receptors all stem from a human donor in good health. Both conserved end residues are part of each CDR3. The order of the fields is D gene, clone size, J gene, V gene, CDR3 protein, CDR3 DNA. D genes are given only for firm matches. Only some rows state a clone size, as once, few, many or a class for expanded clones.

d_call: -
clone_size: once
j_call: TRBJ2-2
v_call: TRBV4-3
cdr3_aa: CASARDDRTGELFF
cdr3_nt: TGCGCCAGCGCCCGGGACGACCGTACCGGGGAGCTGTTTTTT

d_call: -
clone_size: -
j_call: TRBJ2-3
v_call: TRBV24-1
cdr3_aa: CATSDAQGEEADTQYF
cdr3_nt: TGTGCCACCAGTGATGCTCAGGGGGAGGAAGCAGATACGCAGTATTTT

d_call: -
clone_size: few
j_call: TRBJ2-5
v_call: TRBV11-1
cdr3_aa: CASSFRVEETQYF
cdr3_nt: TGTGCCAGCAGCTTCAGGGTTGAAGAGACCCAGTACTTC

d_call: TRBD1
clone_size: -
j_call: TRBJ1-5
v_call: TRBV20-1
cdr3_aa: CSALIPGTANQPQHF
cdr3_nt: TGCAGTGCCCTAATCCCCGGGACAGCTAATCAGCCCCAGCATTTT

d_call: -
clone_size: -
j_call: TRBJ2-1
v_call: TRBV20-1
cdr3_aa: CSASGQGTSSYNEQFF
cdr3_nt: TGCAGTGCTAGCGGGCAGGGGACGAGCTCCTACAATGAGCAGTTCTTC

d_call: -
clone_size: -
j_call: TRBJ2-7
v_call: TRBV7-2
cdr3_aa: CASSLASRGGSYEQYF
cdr3_nt: TGTGCCAGCAGCTTAGCAAGCAGGGGTGGTTCCTACGAGCAGTACTTC

d_call: -
clone_size: -
j_call: TRBJ2-7
v_call: TRBV7-2
cdr3_aa: CASSKEGLSTYEQYF
cdr3_nt: TGTGCCAGCAGCAAAGAGGGACTGTCAACCTACGAGCAGTACTTC

d_call: -
clone_size: few
j_call: TRBJ1-2
v_call: TRBV7-2
cdr3_aa: CASSAPTGFYGYTF
cdr3_nt: TGTGCCAGCAGCGCCCCTACAGGGTTCTATGGCTACACCTTC

d_call: -
clone_size: once
j_call: TRBJ1-2
v_call: TRBV20-1
cdr3_aa: CSAKSRERYGYTF
cdr3_nt: TGCAGTGCGAAATCACGTGAACGATATGGCTACACCTTC

d_call: -
clone_size: -
j_call: TRBJ2-7
v_call: TRBV20-1
cdr3_aa: CSARAGGQYEQYF
cdr3_nt: TGCAGTGCTAGGGCCGGGGGTCAGTACGAGCAGTACTTC

d_call: TRBD1
clone_size: -
j_call: TRBJ1-4
v_call: TRBV4-3
cdr3_aa: CASSQFGTGSVANEKLFF
cdr3_nt: TGCGCCAGCAGCCAATTCGGGACAGGGTCGGTAGCTAACGAAAAACTGTTTTTT

d_call: TRBD2
clone_size: few
j_call: TRBJ2-5
v_call: TRBV4-3
cdr3_aa: CASSQEVPGTSGGQTQYF
cdr3_nt: TGCGCCAGCAGCCAAGAGGTCCCGGGGACTAGCGGGGGTCAGACCCAGTACTTC

d_call: -
clone_size: few
j_call: TRBJ2-1
v_call: TRBV20-1
cdr3_aa: CSARDPRVGQGGGNEQFF
cdr3_nt: TGCAGTGCTAGAGATCCCCGAGTCGGACAGGGAGGGGGCAATGAGCAGTTCTTC

d_call: TRBD2
clone_size: -
j_call: TRBJ2-5
v_call: TRBV20-1
cdr3_aa: CSVATSGGAETQYF
cdr3_nt: TGCAGTGTCGCGACTAGCGGGGGGGCTGAGACCCAGTACTTC

d_call: -
clone_size: -
j_call: TRBJ2-6
v_call: TRBV7-9
cdr3_aa: CASSPGSLSGANVLTF
cdr3_nt: TGTGCCAGCAGCCCAGGTAGCCTCTCTGGGGCCAACGTCCTGACTTTC

d_call: TRBD2
clone_size: -
j_call: TRBJ2-5
v_call: TRBV7-2
cdr3_aa: CASSLGGGDVQETQYF
cdr3_nt: TGTGCCAGCAGCTTAGGGGGGGGAGACGTACAAGAGACCCAGTACTTC

d_call: -
clone_size: -
j_call: TRBJ2-7
v_call: TRBV4-2
cdr3_aa: CASSQTRHEQYF
cdr3_nt: TGTGCCAGCAGCCAAACTAGGCACGAGCAGTACTTC

d_call: -
clone_size: -
j_call: TRBJ1-2
v_call: TRBV11-1
cdr3_aa: CASSPGRTQGYTF
cdr3_nt: TGTGCCAGCAGCCCTGGCCGGACCCAAGGCTACACCTTC

d_call: -
clone_size: -
j_call: TRBJ2-1
v_call: TRBV29-1
cdr3_aa: CSVEWSYNEQFF
cdr3_nt: TGCAGCGTTGAATGGTCCTACAATGAGCAGTTCTTC

d_call: -
clone_size: -
j_call: TRBJ1-6
v_call: TRBV6-5
cdr3_aa: CASSRSTGSNSPLHF
cdr3_nt: TGTGCCAGCAGCCGATCTACAGGGTCTAATTCACCTCTCCACTTT

d_call: -
clone_size: many
j_call: TRBJ2-6
v_call: TRBV5-1
cdr3_aa: CASSLLGSSGANVLTF
cdr3_nt: TGTGCCAGCAGCCTCCTGGGCAGCTCTGGGGCCAACGTCCTGACTTTC

d_call: TRBD1
clone_size: -
j_call: TRBJ1-1
v_call: TRBV3-1
cdr3_aa: CASQGPGGTEAFF
cdr3_nt: TGTGCCAGCCAAGGCCCAGGGGGCACTGAAGCTTTCTTT

d_call: -
clone_size: -
j_call: TRBJ1-2
v_call: TRBV27
cdr3_aa: CASGILRSPYGYTF
cdr3_nt: TGTGCCTCGGGTATCCTTCGGTCACCCTATGGCTACACCTTC

d_call: TRBD1
clone_size: few
j_call: TRBJ1-5
v_call: TRBV7-2
cdr3_aa: CASSLTTGGQPQHF
cdr3_nt: TGTGCCAGCAGCTTAACGACAGGGGGTCAGCCCCAGCATTTT

d_call: -
clone_size: -
j_call: TRBJ2-1
v_call: TRBV3-1
cdr3_aa: CASSQGGTAGFNNEQFF
cdr3_nt: TGTGCCAGCAGCCAAGGGGGGACAGCGGGTTTCAACAATGAGCAGTTCTTC

d_call: -
clone_size: -
j_call: TRBJ1-1
v_call: TRBV3-1
cdr3_aa: CASSQVSGGGDTEAFF
cdr3_nt: TGTGCCAGCAGCCAGGTGTCTGGGGGCGGAGACACTGAAGCTTTCTTT

d_call: -
clone_size: few
j_call: TRBJ2-7
v_call: TRBV20-1
cdr3_aa: CSRMNSASYEQYF
cdr3_nt: TGCAGCCGGATGAATTCCGCTTCCTACGAGCAGTACTTC

d_call: -
clone_size: -
j_call: TRBJ2-3
v_call: TRBV29-1
cdr3_aa: CSAMGHFTDTQYF
cdr3_nt: TGCAGCGCCATGGGACATTTCACAGATACGCAGTATTTT

d_call: -
clone_size: -
j_call: TRBJ2-1
v_call: TRBV18
cdr3_aa: CASSPSSGASYNEQFF
cdr3_nt: TGTGCCAGCTCACCGTCTTCCGGGGCCTCCTACAATGAGCAGTTCTTC

d_call: -
clone_size: -
j_call: TRBJ2-7
v_call: TRBV20-1
cdr3_aa: CSASRAGNPYEQYF
cdr3_nt: TGCAGTGCTAGTAGGGCAGGGAATCCCTACGAGCAGTACTTC

d_call: -
clone_size: -
j_call: TRBJ2-2
v_call: TRBV20-1
cdr3_aa: CSKRVVGGRTGELFF
cdr3_nt: TGCAGCAAGAGGGTCGTCGGGGGCCGGACCGGGGAGCTGTTTTTT

d_call: -
clone_size: -
j_call: TRBJ2-6
v_call: TRBV6-4
cdr3_aa: CASSEFRASGANVLTF
cdr3_nt: TGTGCCAGCAGTGAATTCCGGGCCTCTGGGGCCAACGTCCTGACTTTC

d_call: TRBD1
clone_size: -
j_call: TRBJ1-2
v_call: TRBV5-1
cdr3_aa: CASSEGDRDYGYTF
cdr3_nt: TGCGCCAGCAGCGAAGGGGACAGGGACTATGGCTACACCTTC